Listed below are T cell receptor beta chains from one sample, sequenced in a study of T cells in Graves' hyperthyroidism and ophthalmopathy. TCRdb analysed the multiplex PCR reads with MiXCR anew, one entry per CDR3 protein. In the table there are about 600,000 distinct CDR3 sequences, more than 15% of which are singletons. Sequencing was performed on blood. The receptors stem from a woman aged 35 to 49 with Graves' ophthalmopathy. Each CDR3 is given with its conserved first and last residue. The D gene is left open where the match is weak. A row's size may be missing; if present it is once, few, many or a size class.

d_call	v_call	clone_size	j_call	cdr3_nt	cdr3_aa
NA	TRBV2	few	TRBJ2-6	TGTGCCAGCAGCGTACAGGATACGTCTGGGGCCAACGTCCTGACTTTC	CASSVQDTSGANVLTF
NA	TRBV20-1	many	TRBJ2-3	TGCAGTGCTAGAATGGCTGGGAACACAGATACGCAGTATTTT	CSARMAGNTDTQYF
NA	TRBV28	many	TRBJ2-7	TGTGCCAGCAGGCTCAAACGCCTCGGCTCCTACGAGCAGTACTTC	CASRLKRLGSYEQYF
TRBD2	TRBV30	few	TRBJ2-7	TGTGCCTGGAGTTTGGCTAGCGGGAGTTACGAGCAGTACTTC	CAWSLASGSYEQYF
TRBD1	TRBV7-3	many	TRBJ1-4	TGTGCCAGCAGCTCTCGACAGGGGGCAGGAGAAAAACTGTTTTTT	CASSSRQGAGEKLFF
NA	TRBV6-2/TRBV6-3	NA	TRBJ1-6	TGTGCCAGCAGTTTACTACGAGATAATTCACCCCTCCACTTT	CASSLLRDNSPLHF
NA	TRBV20-1	few	TRBJ2-5	TGCAGTGCTAGAGAGGCGGGACGGGAGACCCAGTACTTC	CSAREAGRETQYF
TRBD2	TRBV5-5	many	TRBJ2-3	TGTGCCAGCAGTGCTAGCGGGATGGATACGCAGTATTTT	CASSASGMDTQYF
TRBD2	TRBV7-2	NA	TRBJ2-7	TGTGCCAGCAGCTTAAGTAGCGGGGGTTGGGAGCAGTACTTC	CASSLSSGGWEQYF
NA	TRBV19	NA	TRBJ2-2	TGTGCCAGTAGTCCGAGACATAAGTACGGGGAGCTGTTTTTT	CASSPRHKYGELFF
TRBD1	TRBV30	many	TRBJ2-1	TGTGCCTGGAGTCCCCCGGACAGGCAAAATGAGCAGTTCTTC	CAWSPPDRQNEQFF
NA	TRBV3-1	many	TRBJ2-7	TGTGCCAGCAGCCAAGATAGATGGCAAACCTACGAGCAGTACTTC	CASSQDRWQTYEQYF
NA	TRBV19	few	TRBJ1-2	TGTGCCAGTAGTGACAGCACTAACTATGGCTACACCTTC	CASSDSTNYGYTF
NA	TRBV28	many	TRBJ2-7	TGTGCCAGCAGTTTAAGGATGCGTGCCTACGAGCAGTACTTC	CASSLRMRAYEQYF
TRBD2	TRBV20-1	NA	TRBJ2-1	TGCAGTGCAACTAGCGGGGGGGTCTGGAATGAGCAGTTCTTC	CSATSGGVWNEQFF
TRBD2	TRBV28	many	TRBJ2-1	TGTGCCAGCAAAGGACTAGCGGGGCCTTACAATGAGCAGTTCTTC	CASKGLAGPYNEQFF
NA	TRBV5-6	NA	TRBJ2-2	TGTGCCAGCAGCGAGCGGAGGACGGCGAACACCGGGGAGCTGTTTTTT	CASSERRTANTGELFF
NA	TRBV20-1	many	TRBJ1-4	TGCAGTGCTAGGGGACTAAGGGGTAATGAAAAACTGTTTTTT	CSARGLRGNEKLFF
NA	TRBV27	many	TRBJ2-7	TGTGCCAGCAGTTTTCAGGGCCCCTACGAGCAGTACTTC	CASSFQGPYEQYF
NA	TRBV7-3	few	TRBJ2-3	TGTGCCAGCAGTTCCGACGGGACGGTAGATACGCAGTATTTT	CASSSDGTVDTQYF
NA	TRBV5-1	NA	TRBJ2-1	TGCGCCAGCAGCCCGAATCCGGAGCACAATGAGCAGTTCTTC	CASSPNPEHNEQFF
TRBD1	TRBV5-1	NA	TRBJ1-6	TGCGCCAGCAGCTTACAGGGGGTTGACCTCCACTTT	CASSLQGVDLHF
NA	TRBV7-8	many	TRBJ2-5	TGTGCCAGCAGCGCCAGGACGAACCAAGAGACCCAGTACTTC	CASSARTNQETQYF
NA	TRBV28	many	TRBJ2-6	TGTGCCAGCAGTTTTGGGTCTGGGGCCAACGTCCTGACTTTC	CASSFGSGANVLTF
NA	TRBV20-1	NA	TRBJ2-5	TGCAGTGCGGACAGTCCGCGAGGGACCCAGTACTTC	CSADSPRGTQYF
NA	TRBV18	many	TRBJ2-7	TGTGCCAGCTCACCACCGGGAAGGGGGATGGACTTC	CASSPPGRGMDF
NA	TRBV20-1	few	TRBJ1-2	TGCAGCCCCGGACCCGTCCTTGGAGGCTACACCTTC	CSPGPVLGGYTF
TRBD1	TRBV28	many	TRBJ1-2	TGTGCCAGCAGTTTCCGACAGGGGGTATTTGGCTACACCTTC	CASSFRQGVFGYTF
NA	TRBV3-1	many	TRBJ2-1	TGTGCCAGCAGCCAGCAAGTCGCCTCCAATGAGCAGTTCTTC	CASSQQVASNEQFF
TRBD2	TRBV18	once	TRBJ2-7	TGTGCCAGCTCACCGCTCGGAGGCGGGAGCTCCTACGAGCAGTACTTC	CASSPLGGGSSYEQYF
TRBD2	TRBV11-2	many	TRBJ2-3	TGTGCCAGCAGCTTAGGGCGTAGCGGGAGTACAGATACGCAGTATTTT	CASSLGRSGSTDTQYF
TRBD1	TRBV12-3/TRBV12-4	many	TRBJ1-1	TGTGCCAGCAGACCTACAGGGGGCACTGAAGCTTTCTTT	CASRPTGGTEAFF
NA	TRBV19	NA	TRBJ2-1	TGTGCCAGTAGTATTAGCGGCCACAATGAGCAGTTCTTC	CASSISGHNEQFF
NA	TRBV6-2/TRBV6-3	NA	TRBJ2-7	TGTGCCAGCAGTTACGTCGCGGGCCTCTCCTACGAGCAGTACTTC	CASSYVAGLSYEQYF
NA	TRBV28	many	TRBJ2-1	TGTGCCAGCAGTTCAGGGTTTGAGAAAAACAATGAGCAGTTCTTC	CASSSGFEKNNEQFF
NA	TRBV4-1	NA	TRBJ2-7	TGCGCCAGCAGCCGGGGGGCTTCGGTTCCCTACGAGCAGTACTTC	CASSRGASVPYEQYF
TRBD2	TRBV9	NA	TRBJ2-1	TGTGCCAGCAGCGTAGAAATAGCGGGGTACAATGAGCAGTTCTTC	CASSVEIAGYNEQFF
NA	TRBV11-2	many	TRBJ2-3	TGTGCCAGCAGCCAGGGGAGTCCAAGCACAGATACGCAGTATTTT	CASSQGSPSTDTQYF
NA	TRBV27	NA	TRBJ1-1	TGTGCCAGCAGTTTATTTGCGGAAGAAGCTTTCTTT	CASSLFAEEAFF
NA	TRBV4-1	NA	TRBJ1-5	TGCGCCAGCAGCCAAGGGGCCATTTCCAATCAGCCCCAGCATTTT	CASSQGAISNQPQHF
NA	TRBV11-2	few	TRBJ1-1	TGTGCCAGCAGCTTAACCCCTGGTGGGGAAGCTTTCTTT	CASSLTPGGEAFF
TRBD2	TRBV12-3/TRBV12-4	few	TRBJ2-7	TGTGCCAGCAGCCCAGGAGCGGGAAGAGGGTCCTACGAGCAGTACTTC	CASSPGAGRGSYEQYF
TRBD2	TRBV13	many	TRBJ2-7	TGTGCCAGCAGCTTAGTGGCTAGCGGCAGCTCCTACGAGCAGTACTTC	CASSLVASGSSYEQYF
NA	TRBV11-1	many	TRBJ2-1	TGTGCCAGCAGCCGAGGGGGAGGGACCTACAATGAGCAGTTCTTC	CASSRGGGTYNEQFF
TRBD1	TRBV7-2	NA	TRBJ2-3	TGTGCCAGCAGCTTAGCTGTCAGGACAGGGACAGATACGCAGTATTTT	CASSLAVRTGTDTQYF
TRBD2	TRBV10-3	NA	TRBJ2-2	TGTGCCATCAGTAAAGCCTTAGCGGGAGTAGAAACCGGGGAGCTGTTTTTT	CAISKALAGVETGELFF
NA	TRBV19	few	TRBJ1-1	TGTGCCAGTAATGGCAGGGCGACTGAAGCTTTCTTT	CASNGRATEAFF
NA	TRBV12-3/TRBV12-4	NA	TRBJ1-5	TGTGCCAGCAGTTTGCGATGGGATCAGCCCCAGCATTTT	CASSLRWDQPQHF